This T cell receptor beta chain derives from a study of T cell responses to AZD1222 COVID-19 vaccine. The CDR3 totals 14 residues. CDR1 and CDR2 from the germline V gene are MNHEY and SVGAGI. V dropped 7 bases and J dropped 4 bases, with 16 bases sitting between them. General study points: Increases in Spike-specific TCR breadth and depth were seen after two AZD1222 doses. Females made up more of the donors, who were largely white British, and clonal diversity may have come out too low.

This table comes from immunoSEQ multiplex PCR, and its TCRdb copy is limited to in-frame clones, with some not included. The profile shows under 200,000 clones, more than 80% of them singletons. In the case of this clone: Its antigen is unknown.

The sample here was peripheral blood, taken 28 days after the second dose of the MenACWY control vaccine. This TCR derives from an adult who received the MenACWY meningococcal vaccine as a control. The chain employs TRBV6-5 and TRBJ1-2; maybe TRBD1 (6 bases). The DNA of the CDR3 is TGTGCCAGCACCCCCCAGGGGTGGGGCTATGGCTACACCTTC. Amino acids: CASTPQGWGYGYTF.